The 25 T cell receptor beta chains presented below share a single source sample, sequenced in a study of cytomegalovirus exposure and HLA in healthy donors. The PCR employed 60 Vbeta primers together with 13 Jbeta primers. Some clones are missing from TCRdb's copy, which holds only in-frame ones; the method was immunoSEQ multiplex PCR. The sample lists approximately 140,000 clones, over 75% occurring once. Sequencing used PBMCs. The receptors shown here come from a man aged 25-45 years in good health and CMV-seronegative.

CDR3 loop: CASSYQYGRGRETQYF. Written as DNA, the CDR3 is TGTGCCAGCAGTTACCAGTATGGCAGGGGGAGGGAGACCCAGTACTTC. V is TRBV6-5 and J is TRBJ2-5; tentatively, D is TRBD1 (7 bases). CDR1 MNHEY and CDR2 SVGAGI come from the germline V gene. CDR3 size: 16 residues. V dropped 2 bases and J dropped 5 bases, with 18 bases sitting between them.

CDR3 DNA sequence: TGTGCCAGCAGTTTCGGAGGCGCTAGGGAGACCCAGTACTTC. It is translated as CASSFGGARETQYF. This rearrangement joins TRBV28 to TRBJ2-5, with a tentative D call TRBD2 (5 bases). Looked up from germline, CDR1 is MDHEN and CDR2 is SYDVKM. This CDR3 region has 14 residues. Between the trimmed V and J ends, which lost 3 bases and 5 bases, there was a span of 13 bases.

This clone has only a few counts. The chain joins TRBV7-3 to TRBJ2-1; TRBD2 matches 7 bases. V was clipped by 6 bases and J by 7 bases; unmatched bases: 9. CDR3 length: 14 residues. Germline assignment: CDR1 SGHTA and CDR2 FQGTGA. CDR3 in amino acids: CASSLGGSWNEQFF. DNA of the CDR3: TGTGCCAGCAGTTTGGGAGGGAGCTGGAATGAGCAGTTCTTC.

The chain couples TRBV5-8 to TRBJ1-3, with D unclear. The germline V gene encodes CDR1 SGHTS and CDR2 YDEGEE. There are 14 residues in the CDR3. V gave up 0 bases and J gave up 2 bases, with 6 bases separating them. The CDR3: CASSLGSPGNTIYF. CDR3 DNA sequence: TGTGCCAGCAGCTTGGGGAGCCCTGGAAACACCATATATTTT.

This clone has a count of ten or more. CDR3 nucleotides: TGTGCCAGCAGCTTAATGGGAAGCTCCGGGACTAGCGGTTCCTACGAGCAGTACTTC. Translation gives CASSLMGSSGTSGSYEQYF. V is TRBV7-9 and J is TRBJ2-7; 11 bases match TRBD2. Germline V gene lookup returns CDR1 SEHNR and CDR2 FQNEAQ (reference sequence). J gave up 1 base and V 2 bases, and 13 bases lay outside the gene matches. The length of the CDR3 is 19 residues.

There are a few counts of this clone. The chain employs TRBV6-1 and TRBJ1-5, with TRBD1 identical over 8 bases. Germline-derived CDR1 and CDR2 are MNHNS and SASEGT. The trim removed 7 bases at V and 6 bases at J, leaving 8 bases unmatched. The CDR3 is made up of 14 amino acids. CDR3: CASTTGTGSQPQHF. In nucleotides, the CDR3 is TGTGCCAGCACCACCGGGACAGGCTCTCAGCCCCAGCATTTT.

In DNA, the CDR3 is TGTGCCAGTAGTACCGGAGAAGAGAAAAACATTCAGTACTTC. Encoded protein: CASSTGEEKNIQYF. The chain combines TRBV19 with TRBJ2-4; D unclear. The CDR3 length is 14 residues. Trimming cost V 4 bases and J 4 bases, with 11 bases left between them. Germline-derived CDR1 and CDR2 are LNHDA and SQIVND (reference sequence).

The chain carries TRBV7-9 and TRBJ2-5; 7 bases match TRBD2. Per the germline V gene, CDR1 is SEHNR and CDR2 is FQNEAQ (reference sequence). The CDR3 contains 10 residues. As DNA, the CDR3 is TGTGTGGTGGGGGGGGAGACCCAGTACTTC. As protein: CVVGGETQYF.

This clone was detected only a few times. This rearrangement joins TRBV10-3 to TRBJ2-5; 11 bases match TRBD2. Losses at the gene ends were 7 bases for V and 1 base for J; bases not matched to a gene: 2. The CDR3 consists of 14 residues. Germline V gene sequence: CDR1 ENHRY, CDR2 SYGVKD. The CDR3 is CAIKTSGIQETQYF. CDR3 DNA sequence: TGTGCCATCAAGACTAGCGGGATCCAAGAGACCCAGTACTTC.

The V and J genes are TRBV7-8 and TRBJ1-2, with D unresolved. Germline-derived CDR1 and CDR2 are SGHVS and FQNEAQ. Trimming removed 5 bases from V and 8 bases from J, with 15 bases in between. There are 13 residues in the CDR3. CDR3 residues: CASSPSRVLGYTF. CDR3 DNA: TGTGCCAGCAGCCCCTCGCGGGTCTTAGGCTACACCTTC.

The V call is TRBV11-2, the J call TRBJ1-1; 10 bases align to TRBD1. V dropped 5 bases and J dropped 1; count of bases not matched to a gene: 4. The CDR3 is made up of 15 amino acids. Germline V CDR1 and CDR2: SGHAT, FQNNGV. CDR3 sequence (DNA): TGTGCCAGCAGCCCCCGACAGGGGGCGAACACTGAAGCTTTCTTT. Its translation: CASSPRQGANTEAFF.

Concerning this clone itself: A junction end diverges from the germline sequence, so it may reflect a read error. The CDR3: CATRRPPVSGLF. The CDR3 DNA reads as TGTGCCACCAGACGACCCCCGGTATCAGGCCTCTTT. This sequence joins TRBV6-4 and TRBJ1-1, with D hard to call. CDR1 is MRHNA, CDR2 SNTAGT, per germline. The CDR3 is 12 residues long.

The chain employs TRBV5-4 and TRBJ2-7, with TRBD1 matching over 8 bases. Germline V gene lookup returns CDR1 SGHNT and CDR2 YYREEE (reference sequence). CDR3 size: 15 residues. The trim removed 2 bases at V and 5 bases at J, leaving 9 bases unmatched. The CDR3 DNA sequence: TGTGCCAGCAGCTTTCGTGGCAGGGGGCACGACGAGCAGTACTTC. Protein sequence: CASSFRGRGHDEQYF.

The chain joins TRBV6-1 to TRBJ2-5, with 9 bases identical to TRBD1. Trimming took 4 bases from V and 3 from J; bases not matched to a gene: 9. Germline V gene sequence: CDR1 MNHNS, CDR2 SASEGT. The CDR3 is 16 amino acids. The CDR3 DNA reads TGTGCCAGCAGTGGGGGAACCGGGACAGGGAAAGAGACCCAGTACTTC. It is translated as CASSGGTGTGKETQYF.

CDR3 in DNA: TGCGCCAGCAGCTTACCGGGACAGGGGTCAATACTAGCGGGGGAATACTACAATGAGCAGTTCTTC. Protein product: CASSLPGQGSILAGEYYNEQFF. The chain couples TRBV5-1 to TRBJ2-1, with D tentatively TRBD2 (11 bases). The V gene's germline CDR1 is SGHRS and CDR2 YFSETQ. V was cut by 2 bases and J by 3 bases, with 33 bases left in between. This CDR3 region has 22 residues.

The chain is built from TRBV5-1 and TRBJ2-5; no clear D gene. The CDR3 totals 11 residues. Germline V gene data show CDR1 as SGHRS and CDR2 as YFSETQ. Trimming took 2 bases from V and 4 from J, leaving 3 bases between them. CDR3 residues: CASSFGETQYF. The CDR3 DNA reads TGCGCCAGCAGCTTCGGAGAGACCCAGTACTTC.

V gene TRBV5-1 combines with J gene TRBJ2-7, with D possibly TRBD2 on 5 matching bases. The CDR3 is 15 residues long. The V gene's germline CDR1 is SGHRS and CDR2 YFSETQ. Trimming stripped 1 base from V and 5 bases from J, with 16 bases between. The CDR3 nucleotides read TGCGCCAGCAGCTTGCGTGGACGGGGAATCAACGAGCAGTACTTC. Protein: CASSLRGRGINEQYF.

This rearrangement joins TRBV23-1 to TRBJ1-2; D not certain. TRBV23-1 is reported as an ORF; its role is uncertain. V gave up 6 bases and J gave up 4 bases, with 3 bases separating them. CDR3 length: 10 amino acids. CDR3 DNA: TGCGCCAGCAGCGTCTATGGCTACACCTTC. Translating it yields CASSVYGYTF.

Comments on this clone: At one end, the junction sequence differs from germline, possibly due to a read error. The gene calls are TRBV28 and TRBJ1-5; D is unclear. In germline, CDR1 is MDHEN, CDR2 SYDVKM. This CDR3 spans 15 amino acids. The CDR3 here is CASSPLIRSNQPQNF. The DNA for the CDR3 is TGTGCCAGCAGTCCCCTTATACGTAGCAATCAGCCCCAGAATTTT.

This clone has more than one count but fewer than ten. This chain uses TRBV5-5 with TRBJ1-1; D uncertain. Germline V gene sequence: CDR1 SGHKS, CDR2 YYEKEE (reference sequence). The germline V and J ends were trimmed by 3 bases and 0 bases, with 12 bases remaining between them. The CDR3 spans 15 residues. The CDR3 DNA reads as TGTGCCAGCAGCTCTCGGGTTCAGATGAACACTGAAGCTTTCTTT. It is translated as CASSSRVQMNTEAFF.

The rearrangement joins TRBV10-3 to TRBJ2-5; 12 positions match TRBD2. With V trimmed by 4 bases and J by 5 bases, 8 bases remained unmatched. From germline, CDR1 is ENHRY and CDR2 SYGVKD. The CDR3 sequence is 16 residues long. CDR3 nucleotides: TGTGCCATCAGTGGCTCGACTAGCGGGGGTTGGGAGACCCAGTACTTC. It specifies CAISGSTSGGWETQYF.

J is TRBJ1-5 and V is TRBV2, with 7 bases matching TRBD1. In germline, CDR1 is SNHLY, CDR2 FYNNEI. The CDR3 consists of 17 residues. The ends lost 4 bases at V and 4 bases at J; junction bases unmatched: 13. CDR3 amino acids: CASSVNEATGRNQPQHF. The CDR3 coding sequence is TGTGCCAGCAGTGTCAATGAAGCGACAGGGAGAAATCAGCCCCAGCATTTT.

The chain combines TRBV25-1 with TRBJ1-1; 7 bases agree with TRBD1. Trimming cost V 2 bases and J 5 bases; bases outside gene matches: 11. The CDR3 totals 16 residues. The V gene's germline CDR1 is MGHDK and CDR2 SYGVNS. CDR3: CASSEPGQAYSTEAFF. CDR3 bases: TGTGCCAGCAGTGAACCCGGACAGGCCTATAGTACTGAAGCTTTCTTT.

Note on this clone: Germline and junction disagree at one end, which may indicate a read error. The V and J genes are TRBV6-6 and TRBJ1-5, with D maybe TRBD1 (5 bases). CDR3 size: 16 residues. Germline lookup yields CDR1 MNHNY and CDR2 SVGAGI (reference sequence). CDR3 DNA: TGTGCCAGCAGTCCCACAAGGGGTGGCCTCAATCAGCCCCAGAATTTT. Its protein is CASSPTRGGLNQPQNF.

This chain links TRBV19 with TRBJ2-2; TRBD1 is a possible D gene (6 bases). The length of the CDR3 is 15 residues. CDR1 and CDR2 (germline): LNHDA, SQIVND (reference sequence). Deletions cut 9 bases from V and 5 bases from J, with 19 bases between. The CDR3 nucleotides read TGTGCCAGCGAAGCCCGGGACACATGGACCGGGGAGCTGTTTTTT. Amino acids: CASEARDTWTGELFF.